This T cell receptor beta chain was observed in a study of T-cell memory formation after mild COVID-19. TCRdb re-called the 5' RACE reads through MiXCR, storing one row per CDR3 protein. The sample shows tens of thousands of distinct CDR3 sequences, less than 15% of them seen only once. A few counts support this clonotype. Germline-derived CDR1 and CDR2 are MGHDK and SYGVNS. V lost 4 bases and J lost 2, with 13 bases in between. CDR3 length equals 15 residues. This receptor was identified in an adult woman who had mild COVID-19 (a few samples of this study predate the infection). Cell type and time point are not known. Sequenced: PBMCs or a T cell subset sorted from them (not recorded which). The V call is TRBV25-1, the J call TRBJ2-3, with a possible D match to TRBD1 (5 bases). The CDR3 spells CASSAPRAITDTQYF. CDR3 sequence (DNA): TGTGCCAGCAGTGCGCCCAGGGCGATCACAGATACGCAGTATTTT.